Below are 29 T cell receptor beta chains sequenced from a single sample in a study of blood T cell repertoires in COVID-19 (dated by TCRdb to the early 2020s). Library method: the immunoSEQ multiplex PCR assay. Here the immuneACCESS table is served through TCRdb, limited to in-frame sequences with V and J called. Missing clones are a known gap in these copies; in checked studies unresolved V genes cover under half, and the rest lacks a known reason. Across this sample there are about 280,000 clones, with about nine tenths seen only once. The top ten constitute 2.5% to 3% of the sample. Sequenced material: peripheral blood. The receptors here all came from a woman in her 30s with active or convalescent COVID-19.

CDR3 DNA: TGCGCCAGCAGCCAAGGCGGGAACACTGAAGCTTTCTTT. This sequence encodes CASSQGGNTEAFF. This rearrangement joins TRBV4-3 to TRBJ1-1, with D hard to call. Looked up from germline, CDR1 is LGHNA and CDR2 is YSLEER. CDR3 size: 13 residues. Trimming left V 1 base short and J 1 base short, with 4 bases between.

The rearrangement joins TRBV7-9 to TRBJ1-2, with 10 positions matching TRBD1. The CDR3 is 15 amino acids. V was pared by 1 base and J by 6 bases, with 5 bases of the junction left unmatched. Germline V lookup: CDR1 SEHNR, CDR2 FQNEAQ (reference sequence). This chain's CDR3 is CASSLGGGQGNGYTF. The CDR3 DNA follows: TGTGCCAGCAGCTTAGGTGGGGGACAGGGGAATGGCTACACCTTC. Full variable domain (outside the CDR3, taken from reference TRBV7-9 and TRBJ1-2): DTGVSQNPRHKITKRGQNVTFRCDPISEHNRLYWYRQTLGQGPEFLTYFQNEAQLEKSRLLSDRFSAERPKGSFSTLEIQRTEQGDSAMYLCASSLGGGQGNGYTFGSGTRLTVV.

CDR3 DNA sequence: TGTGCCAGCAGCTTAATGCAGGGTCTGAACACTGAAGCTTTCTTT. Its protein product is CASSLMQGLNTEAFF. The V call is TRBV13, the J call TRBJ1-1; D might be TRBD1 (5 bases). V lost 2 bases and J 0 bases, leaving 10 bases between the germline ends. In germline, CDR1 is PRHDT, CDR2 FYEKMQ (reference sequence). This CDR3 is built from 15 residues.

V and J are TRBV30 and TRBJ1-6, with D possibly matching TRBD1 (6 bases). V gave up 1 base and J gave up 0 bases, with 13 bases separating them. Per the germline V gene, CDR1 is GTSNPN and CDR2 is SVGIG (reference sequence). The CDR3 has 17 residues. The CDR3 loop reads CAWSGEGGSSYNSPLHF. The CDR3 bases are TGTGCCTGGAGTGGGGAGGGGGGGAGCTCCTATAATTCACCCCTCCACTTT.

The chain links TRBV6-2 or TRBV6-3 to TRBJ2-5; 15 nucleotides agree with TRBD2. Per germline, CDR1 MNHEY and CDR2 SVGEGT. The junction had 7 bases not matched to a gene; V was cut back by 6 bases and J by 5 bases. The CDR3 consists of 16 residues. The CDR3 region is CASSPGLAGGRETQYF. CDR3 DNA: TGTGCCAGCAGCCCAGGACTAGCGGGGGGGAGGGAGACCCAGTACTTC.

The V call is TRBV7-2, the J call TRBJ2-1; the match to TRBD1 covers 7 bases. The ends lost 3 bases at V and 6 bases at J; junction bases unmatched: 5. Looked up from germline, CDR1 is SGHTA and CDR2 is FQGNSA. The CDR3 is made up of 14 amino acids. The CDR3 protein is CASSLRDRANEQFF. DNA of the CDR3: TGTGCCAGCAGCTTGCGCGACAGGGCCAATGAGCAGTTCTTC.

As DNA, the CDR3 is TGTGCCAGCAGCGTATCCTGGCAATTGCAAGGGGACATGAACACTGAAGCTTTCTTT. The encoded protein is CASSVSWQLQGDMNTEAFF. The chain uses TRBV9 and TRBJ1-1; D possibly corresponds to TRBD1 (6 bases). Trimming took 1 base from V and 0 from J, leaving 22 bases between them. The CDR3 runs to 19 residues. Per germline, CDR1 SGDLS and CDR2 YYNGEE.

In this sample, this clone turned up a few times. The V and J genes are TRBV5-4 and TRBJ2-7; TRBD2 matches at 7 bases. CDR3 size: 15 residues. Germline lookup yields CDR1 SGHNT and CDR2 YYREEE (reference sequence). J was trimmed by 2 bases and V by 3 bases; bases with no gene match: 8. The DNA of the CDR3 is TGTGCCAGCAGCTGGGGGGGGACGGCCGCCTACGAGCAGTACTTC. Residues: CASSWGGTAAYEQYF.

The V and J genes are TRBV7-2 and TRBJ2-7; 10 nucleotides line up with TRBD2. CDR3 length: 16 residues. Trimming at V came to 1 base and at J to 4 bases, leaving 7 bases not matched to a gene. Germline-derived CDR1 and CDR2 are SGHTA and FQGNSA. The CDR3 loop is CASSLGASGGPYEQYF. The CDR3 coding sequence is TGTGCCAGCAGCTTAGGGGCTAGCGGGGGCCCTTACGAGCAGTACTTC.

This CDR3 is CASSQGREVRSDSGANVLTF. The CDR3 region has the DNA TGTGCCAGCAGCCAAGGCCGGGAAGTACGCAGCGACTCTGGGGCCAACGTCCTGACTTTC. This chain uses TRBV3-1 (or the pseudogene TRBV3-2) with TRBJ2-6; D might be TRBD2 (5 bases). The germline V and J ends were trimmed by 1 base and 0 bases, with 19 bases remaining between them. The CDR3 runs to 20 residues. Germline V gives CDR1 LGHDT, CDR2 YNNKEL (reference sequence).

The V and J genes are TRBV7-9 and TRBJ2-5; D is ambiguous. CDR3 size: 12 residues. Per the germline V gene, CDR1 is SEHNR and CDR2 is FQNEAQ (reference sequence). Trimming left V 1 base short and J 9 bases short, with 9 bases between. The chain's CDR3 is CASSLDVGPQYF. Written as DNA, the CDR3 is TGTGCCAGCAGCTTAGACGTTGGGCCCCAGTACTTC.

V is TRBV4-1 and J is TRBJ2-2; D uncertain. The length of the CDR3 is 12 residues. Between the trimmed V and J ends, which lost 4 bases and 8 bases, there was a span of 8 bases. Germline CDR1 is MGHRA and CDR2 is YSYEKL. The CDR3, as DNA: TGCGCCAGCAGCCCTACTTGGGGGGAGCTGTTTTTT. Residues: CASSPTWGELFF.

The V gene is TRBV7-9, the J gene TRBJ2-7, with a possible D match to TRBD1 (5 bases). Per germline, CDR1 SEHNR and CDR2 FQNEAQ (reference sequence). The germline V and J ends were trimmed by 4 bases and 3 bases, with 13 bases remaining between them. CDR3 size: 14 residues. The CDR3 loop reads CASSSPGNSYEQYF. Written as DNA, the CDR3 is TGTGCCAGCAGCTCACCAGGGAATAGCTACGAGCAGTACTTC. Drawing the rest from reference TRBV7-9 and TRBJ2-7, the complete variable domain is DTGVSQNPRHKITKRGQNVTFRCDPISEHNRLYWYRQTLGQGPEFLTYFQNEAQLEKSRLLSDRFSAERPKGSFSTLEIQRTEQGDSAMYLCASSSPGNSYEQYFGPGTRLTVT.

This clone was detected once. This chain uses TRBV5-1 with TRBJ2-1, with TRBD2 identical over 8 bases. CDR1 SGHRS and CDR2 YFSETQ come from the germline V gene. V lost 4 bases to trimming and J lost 0 bases; unmatched junction nucleotides: 3. CDR3 length: 15 amino acids. CDR3 protein: CASSPGLVSYNEQFF. The CDR3 region has the DNA TGCGCCAGCAGCCCGGGACTAGTCTCCTACAATGAGCAGTTCTTC.

The V call is TRBV19, the J call TRBJ1-3; unclear D gene. Between the trimmed V and J ends, which lost 6 bases and 0 bases, there was a span of 6 bases. The CDR3 length is 13 residues. The germline V gene encodes CDR1 LNHDA and CDR2 SQIVND (reference sequence). The CDR3 DNA sequence: TGTGCCAGTAGGTTTTACTCTGGAAACACCATATATTTT. Translation: CASRFYSGNTIYF.

The rearrangement links TRBV9 to TRBJ1-3, with D possibly matching TRBD1 (6 bases). Trimming cost V 5 bases and J 0 bases, with 21 bases left between them. The CDR3 has 18 amino acids. Germline V gene lookup returns CDR1 SGDLS and CDR2 YYNGEE. The CDR3 DNA is TGTGCCAGCAGGGAGATCGCAGGGGCCTCCAGCTCTGGAAACACCATATATTTT. Translation gives CASREIAGASSSGNTIYF.

V is TRBV5-6 and J is TRBJ2-5; no definite D call. This CDR3 comprises 15 residues. The V end lost 3 bases, the J end lost 2 bases, and 14 bases lay between the germline ends. Germline CDR1 and CDR2: SGHDT and YYEEEE. The DNA of the CDR3 is TGTGCCAGCAGCTCCCCAACTGGCGGACAAGAGACCCAGTACTTC. This gives the protein CASSSPTGGQETQYF.

This chain connects TRBV18 to TRBJ1-3; possible D gene TRBD1, 5 bases. CDR3 size: 14 residues. The germline V and J ends were trimmed by 2 bases and 8 bases, with 13 bases remaining between them. Germline V gene data show CDR1 as KGHSH and CDR2 as LQKENI. In DNA, the CDR3 is TGTGCCAGCTCACCAGGAACGGGGACTGACACCATATATTTT. Translated: CASSPGTGTDTIYF.

The chain couples TRBV6-5 to TRBJ2-7; possibly TRBD1 for D (6 bases). The CDR3 has 14 amino acids. Trimming removed 6 bases from V and 1 base from J, with 13 bases in between. Germline values: CDR1 MNHEY, CDR2 SVGAGI. The CDR3 here is CASRDPQGSYEQYF. The CDR3 coding sequence is TGTGCCAGCAGAGATCCTCAGGGGTCCTACGAGCAGTACTTC.

The chain uses TRBV5-1 and TRBJ2-2; D may be TRBD2 (7 bases). The CDR3 spans 17 residues. V lost 3 bases and J lost 5, with 20 bases in between. Germline lookup yields CDR1 SGHRS and CDR2 YFSETQ. Here the CDR3 reads CASSSVWGGPRTGELFF. CDR3 DNA: TGCGCCAGCAGCTCGGTCTGGGGGGGCCCGAGGACCGGGGAGCTGTTTTTT.

This clone occurred a few times. The V call is TRBV6-5, the J call TRBJ1-5; D unresolved. Trimming removed 5 bases at V and 6 bases at J, with 17 bases between. Germline V gene sequence: CDR1 MNHEY, CDR2 SVGAGI. The length of the CDR3 is 15 residues. The CDR3: CASSLHFGEIQPQHF. The CDR3 region has the DNA TGTGCCAGCAGTCTCCATTTCGGGGAGATTCAGCCCCAGCATTTT.

In regard to this clone: Additional DNA sequences in this sample encode the identical CDR3. The rearrangement joins TRBV9 to TRBJ1-1, with D maybe TRBD1 (6 bases). Deletions cut 0 bases from V and 5 bases from J, with 14 bases between. Germline V gene sequence: CDR1 SGDLS, CDR2 YYNGEE. This CDR3 region has 15 residues. DNA for the CDR3: TGTGCCAGCAGCGTAGCGGCGTGGGGGCAGACTGAAGCTTTCTTT. It codes for CASSVAAWGQTEAFF.

This clone was detected once. The chain has TRBV5-5 and TRBJ2-7, with D possibly TRBD1 on 6 matching bases. The length of the CDR3 is 13 residues. The germline V and J ends were trimmed by 1 base and 3 bases, with 8 bases remaining between them. Germline CDR1 SGHKS, CDR2 YYEKEE (reference sequence). CDR3 coding DNA: TGTGCCAGCAGCTTGCAGGGGAACTACGAGCAGTACTTC. Its translation: CASSLQGNYEQYF.

V and J are TRBV27 and TRBJ1-2; D remains ambiguous. Per germline, CDR1 MNHEY and CDR2 SMNVEV (reference sequence). The CDR3 loop spans 15 amino acids. V was pared by 4 bases and J by 1 base, with 13 bases between. CDR3 DNA sequence: TGTGCCAGCAGTTCCCCGGGAAGGGATAACTATGGCTACACCTTC. Translation gives CASSSPGRDNYGYTF.

This clone is a singleton in its sample. V and J are TRBV4-3 and TRBJ1-1; TRBD1 is a possible D gene (5 bases). Trimming cost V 0 bases and J 6 bases, with 14 bases left between them. The germline V gene has CDR1 LGHNA and CDR2 YSLEER. The CDR3 covers 15 residues. The CDR3 sequence: CASSQDSTWGAEAFF. In nucleotides, the CDR3 is TGCGCCAGCAGCCAAGACTCCACCTGGGGGGCTGAAGCTTTCTTT.

The V and J genes are TRBV18 and TRBJ1-2; 7 bases align to TRBD1. V trimming: 3 bases; J trimming: 8 bases; junction bases outside the gene matches: 9. Germline assignment: CDR1 KGHSH and CDR2 LQKENI. CDR3 length equals 14 residues. CDR3 residues: CASSPLLGQEGYTF. In DNA, the CDR3 is TGTGCCAGCTCACCTTTACTCGGACAGGAAGGCTACACCTTC. Drawing the rest from reference TRBV18 and TRBJ1-2, the complete variable domain is NAGVMQNPRHLVRRRGQEARLRCSPMKGHSHVYWYRQLPEEGLKFMVYLQKENIIDESGMPKERFSAEFPKEGPSILRIQQVVRGDSAAYFCASSPLLGQEGYTFGSGTRLTVV.

The chain joins TRBV24-1 to TRBJ1-1, with no clear D. V lost 9 bases and J 4 bases, leaving 17 bases between the germline ends. The germline gives CDR1 KGHDR, CDR2 SFDVKD. The CDR3 runs to 14 residues. The CDR3 nucleotides are TGTGCCACCGGTAGTGTAGACTGGGTCACTGAAGCTTTCTTT. Protein product: CATGSVDWVTEAFF.

This clone was observed once. V and J are TRBV28 and TRBJ1-1; D call uncertain. Germline V gene lookup returns CDR1 MDHEN and CDR2 SYDVKM. Deletions cut 9 bases from V and 3 bases from J, with 17 bases between. This CDR3 spans 14 amino acids. The CDR3 sequence is CASLAQALDTEAFF. In nucleotides, the CDR3 is TGTGCCAGTCTAGCTCAGGCATTGGACACTGAAGCTTTCTTT.

CDR3 region: CASSLGVGGLENTIYF. CDR3 nucleotides: TGTGCCAGCAGCCTAGGGGTCGGGGGGCTGGAAAACACCATATATTTT. This chain joins TRBV6-6 and TRBJ1-3; possibly TRBD1 for D (6 bases). V shed 6 bases and J shed 6 bases, with 21 bases lying between them. Germline V gives CDR1 MNHNY, CDR2 SVGAGI (reference sequence). The length of the CDR3 is 16 residues.